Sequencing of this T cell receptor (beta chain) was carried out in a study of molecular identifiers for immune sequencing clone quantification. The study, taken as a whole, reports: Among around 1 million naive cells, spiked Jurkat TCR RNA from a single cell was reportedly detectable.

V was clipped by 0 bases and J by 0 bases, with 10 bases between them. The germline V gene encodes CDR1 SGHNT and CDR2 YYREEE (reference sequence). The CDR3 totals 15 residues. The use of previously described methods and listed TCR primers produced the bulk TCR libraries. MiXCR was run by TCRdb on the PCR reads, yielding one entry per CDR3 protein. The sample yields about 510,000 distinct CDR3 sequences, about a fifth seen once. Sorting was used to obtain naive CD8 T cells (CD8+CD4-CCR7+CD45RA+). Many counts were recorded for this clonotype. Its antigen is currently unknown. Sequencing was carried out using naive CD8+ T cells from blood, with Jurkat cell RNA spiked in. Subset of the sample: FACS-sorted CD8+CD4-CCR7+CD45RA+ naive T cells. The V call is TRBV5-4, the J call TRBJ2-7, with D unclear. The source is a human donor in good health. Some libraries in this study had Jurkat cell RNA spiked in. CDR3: CASSLGDGSSYEQYF. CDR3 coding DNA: TGTGCCAGCAGCTTGGGAGACGGAAGCTCCTACGAGCAGTACTTC.